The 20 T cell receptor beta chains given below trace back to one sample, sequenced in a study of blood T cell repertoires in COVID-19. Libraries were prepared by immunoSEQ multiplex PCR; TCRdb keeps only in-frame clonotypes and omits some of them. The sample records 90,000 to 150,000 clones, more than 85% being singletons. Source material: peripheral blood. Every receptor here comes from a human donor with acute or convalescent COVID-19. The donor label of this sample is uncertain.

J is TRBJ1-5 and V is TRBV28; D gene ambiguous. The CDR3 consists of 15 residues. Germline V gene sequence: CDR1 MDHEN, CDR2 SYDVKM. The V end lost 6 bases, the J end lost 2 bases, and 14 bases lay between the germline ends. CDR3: CASSYSGWGNQPQHF. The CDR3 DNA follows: TGTGCCAGCAGCTACTCGGGATGGGGCAATCAGCCCCAGCATTTT.

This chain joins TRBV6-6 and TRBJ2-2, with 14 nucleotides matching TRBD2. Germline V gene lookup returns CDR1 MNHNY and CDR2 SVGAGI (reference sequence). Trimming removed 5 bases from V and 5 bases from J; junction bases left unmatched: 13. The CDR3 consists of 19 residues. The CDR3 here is CASSLTGTSGGGETGELFF. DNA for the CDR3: TGTGCCAGCAGTCTCACCGGGACTAGCGGGGGTGGGGAGACCGGGGAGCTGTTTTTT.

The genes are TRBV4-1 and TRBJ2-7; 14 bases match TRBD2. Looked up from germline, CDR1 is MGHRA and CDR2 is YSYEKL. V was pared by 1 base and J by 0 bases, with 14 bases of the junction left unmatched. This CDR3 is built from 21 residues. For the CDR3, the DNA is TGCGCCAGCAGCCAAGTGGCTCCGGGACTAGCGGGAGTGTATTTCTCCTACGAGCAGTACTTC. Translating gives CASSQVAPGLAGVYFSYEQYF.

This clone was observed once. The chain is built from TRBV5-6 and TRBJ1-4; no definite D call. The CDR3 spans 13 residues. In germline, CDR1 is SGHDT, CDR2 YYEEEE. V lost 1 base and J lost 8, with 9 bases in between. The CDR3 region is CASSLSLGEKLFF. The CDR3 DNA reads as TGTGCCAGCAGCTTGTCCCTGGGCGAAAAACTGTTTTTT.

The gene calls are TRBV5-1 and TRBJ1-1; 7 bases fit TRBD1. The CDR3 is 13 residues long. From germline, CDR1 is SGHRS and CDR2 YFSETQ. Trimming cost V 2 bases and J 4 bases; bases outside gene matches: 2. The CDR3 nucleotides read TGCGCCAGCAGCTTTGAGGGGGCCACTGAAGCTTTCTTT. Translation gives CASSFEGATEAFF.

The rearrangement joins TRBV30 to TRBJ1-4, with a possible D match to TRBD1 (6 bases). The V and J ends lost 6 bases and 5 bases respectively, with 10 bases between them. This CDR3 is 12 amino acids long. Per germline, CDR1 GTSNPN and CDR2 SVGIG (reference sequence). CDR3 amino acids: CACGQINEKLFF. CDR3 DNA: TGTGCCTGTGGACAGATCAATGAAAAACTGTTTTTT. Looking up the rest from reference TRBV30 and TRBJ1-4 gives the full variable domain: SQTIHQWPATLVQPVGSPLSLECTVEGTSNPNLYWYRQAAGRGLQLLFYSVGIGQISSEVPQNLSASRPQDRQFILSSKKLLLSDSGFYLCACGQINEKLFFGSGTQLSVL.

The CDR3 loop is CASSVNRDGYTF. The CDR3 DNA is TGCGCCAGCAGTGTCAACAGGGATGGCTACACCTTC. This chain uses TRBV5-1 with TRBJ1-2; perhaps TRBD1 as D (6 bases). This CDR3 has 12 residues. V was shortened by 5 bases and J by 6 bases, with 11 bases between the two germline ends. CDR1 and CDR2 from the germline V gene are SGHRS and YFSETQ.

In DNA, the CDR3 is TGTGCCAGCAGCCAAGCGGACAGCCCCACAGATACGCAGTATTTT. This codes for CASSQADSPTDTQYF. This rearrangement joins TRBV16 to TRBJ2-3, with D maybe TRBD1 (6 bases). V lost 2 bases and J 2 bases, leaving 11 bases between the germline ends. The germline V gene has CDR1 KGHSY and CDR2 FQNENV. The CDR3 runs 15 residues.

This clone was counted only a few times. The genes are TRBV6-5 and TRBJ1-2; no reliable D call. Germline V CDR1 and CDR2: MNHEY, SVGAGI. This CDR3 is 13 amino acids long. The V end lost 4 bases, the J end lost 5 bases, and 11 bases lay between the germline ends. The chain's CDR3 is CASSFDSGYGYTF. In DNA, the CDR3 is TGTGCCAGCAGTTTCGACTCGGGGTATGGCTACACCTTC.

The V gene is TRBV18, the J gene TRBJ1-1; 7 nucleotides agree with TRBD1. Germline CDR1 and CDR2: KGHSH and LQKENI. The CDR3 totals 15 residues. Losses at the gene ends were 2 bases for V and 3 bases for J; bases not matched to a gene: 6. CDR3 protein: CASSPVARGDTEAFF. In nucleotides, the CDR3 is TGTGCCAGCTCACCAGTGGCCAGGGGGGACACTGAAGCTTTCTTT.

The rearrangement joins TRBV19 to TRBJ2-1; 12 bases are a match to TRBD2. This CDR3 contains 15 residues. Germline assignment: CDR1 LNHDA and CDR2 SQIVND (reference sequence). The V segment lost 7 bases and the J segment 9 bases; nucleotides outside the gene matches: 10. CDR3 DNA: TGTGCCAGTAACCTACTAGCGGGAGGAACGGGTGAGCAGTTCTTC. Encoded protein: CASNLLAGGTGEQFF.

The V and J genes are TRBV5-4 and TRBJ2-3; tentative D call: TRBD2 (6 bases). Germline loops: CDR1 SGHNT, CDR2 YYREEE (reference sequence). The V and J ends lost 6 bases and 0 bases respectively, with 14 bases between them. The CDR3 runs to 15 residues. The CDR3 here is CASKLAGSSTDTQYF. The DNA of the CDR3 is TGTGCCAGCAAACTGGCGGGGTCTAGCACAGATACGCAGTATTTT. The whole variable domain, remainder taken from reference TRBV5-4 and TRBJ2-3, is ETGVTQSPTHLIKTRGQQVTLRCSSQSGHNTVSWYQQALGQGPQFIFQYYREEENGRGNFPPRFSGLQFPNYSSELNVNALELDDSALYLCASKLAGSSTDTQYFGPGTRLTVL.

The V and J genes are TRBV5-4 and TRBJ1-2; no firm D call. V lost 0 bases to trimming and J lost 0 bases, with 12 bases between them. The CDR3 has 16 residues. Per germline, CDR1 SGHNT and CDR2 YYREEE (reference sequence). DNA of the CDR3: TGTGCCAGCAGCTTGGGTGTGGACTCGACTAACTATGGCTACACCTTC. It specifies CASSLGVDSTNYGYTF.

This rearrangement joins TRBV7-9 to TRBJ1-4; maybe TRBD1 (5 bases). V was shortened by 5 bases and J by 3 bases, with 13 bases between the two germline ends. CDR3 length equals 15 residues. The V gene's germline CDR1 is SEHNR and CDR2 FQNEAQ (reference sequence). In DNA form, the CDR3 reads TGTGCCAGCAGCATGGCAGGGACTCCTAATGAAAAACTGTTTTTT. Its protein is CASSMAGTPNEKLFF.

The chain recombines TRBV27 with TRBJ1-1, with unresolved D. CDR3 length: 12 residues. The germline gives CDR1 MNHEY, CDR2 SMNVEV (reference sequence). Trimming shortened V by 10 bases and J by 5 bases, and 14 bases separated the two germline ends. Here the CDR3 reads CATSRFGTEAFF. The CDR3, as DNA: TGTGCCACCTCTAGGTTTGGTACTGAAGCTTTCTTT.

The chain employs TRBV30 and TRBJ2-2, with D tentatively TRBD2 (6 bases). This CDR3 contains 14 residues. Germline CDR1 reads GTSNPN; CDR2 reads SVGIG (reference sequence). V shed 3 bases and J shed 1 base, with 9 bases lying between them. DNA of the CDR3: TGTGCCTGGAGAACGCGGGGGAACACCGGGGAGCTGTTTTTT. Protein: CAWRTRGNTGELFF.

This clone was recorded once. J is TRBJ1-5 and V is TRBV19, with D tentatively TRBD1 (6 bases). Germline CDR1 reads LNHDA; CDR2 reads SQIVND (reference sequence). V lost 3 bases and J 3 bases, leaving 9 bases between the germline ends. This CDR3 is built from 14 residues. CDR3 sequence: CASSIGQHNQPQHF. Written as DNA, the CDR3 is TGTGCCAGTAGTATCGGACAGCACAATCAGCCCCAGCATTTT.

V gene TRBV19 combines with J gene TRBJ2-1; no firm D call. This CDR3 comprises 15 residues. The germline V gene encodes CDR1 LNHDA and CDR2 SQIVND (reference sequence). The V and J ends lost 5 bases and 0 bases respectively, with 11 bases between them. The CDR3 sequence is CASSSDTSSYNEQFF. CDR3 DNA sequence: TGTGCCAGTAGTTCTGATACCAGCTCCTACAATGAGCAGTTCTTC.

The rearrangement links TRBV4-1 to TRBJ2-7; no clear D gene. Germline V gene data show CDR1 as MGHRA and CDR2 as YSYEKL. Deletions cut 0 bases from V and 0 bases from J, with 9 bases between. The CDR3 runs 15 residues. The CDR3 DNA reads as TGCGCCAGCAGCCAAGAATTAGTAAGCTCCTACGAGCAGTACTTC. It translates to CASSQELVSSYEQYF.

In DNA form, the CDR3 reads TGTGCCAGCAGGGTGACTAGCGGGGTTGAAAATGAGCAGTTCTTC. It codes for CASRVTSGVENEQFF. This chain joins TRBV2 and TRBJ2-1; 11 bases agree with TRBD2. V trimming: 6 bases; J trimming: 7 bases; junction bases outside the gene matches: 8. This CDR3 spans 15 amino acids. Germline CDR1 and CDR2: SNHLY and FYNNEI.